These 31 T cell receptor beta chains were sequenced from one sample in a study of blood T cell repertoires in COVID-19. Repertoires were generated with immunoSEQ multiplex PCR, while TCRdb's copy carries only in-frame clones and drops some. The sample comprises just under 55,000 clones, roughly 80% of which are singletons, and around 1.9% rests with the top ten. The sequencing sample was made of peripheral blood. Source of these receptors: a woman in her sixties or seventies with acute or convalescent COVID-19.

J is TRBJ1-2 and V is TRBV29-1, with D possibly being TRBD1 (5 bases). Trimming left V 7 bases short and J 0 bases short, with 15 bases between. CDR3 size: 14 residues. CDR1 SQVTM and CDR2 ANQGSEA come from the germline V gene. The CDR3 DNA is TGCAGCGGGGGTCACAGGAGCACTAACTATGGCTACACCTTC. This encodes CSGGHRSTNYGYTF.

This CDR3 is CASSRSGTGVEETQYF. CDR3 bases: TGTGCCAGCAGCCGTTCCGGGACAGGGGTTGAGGAGACCCAGTACTTC. V gene TRBV11-1 combines with J gene TRBJ2-5, with 10 nucleotides matching TRBD1. V was pared by 5 bases and J by 5 bases, with 11 bases of the junction left unmatched. This CDR3 contains 16 residues. CDR1 SGHAT and CDR2 FQDESV come from the germline V gene (reference sequence).

The chain joins TRBV12-3 or TRBV12-4 to TRBJ1-1; D possibly corresponds to TRBD1 (5 bases). Trimming shortened V by 1 base and J by 7 bases, and 10 bases separated the two germline ends. This CDR3 has 13 residues. This chain's CDR3 is CASSLGTGGEAFF. CDR3 nucleotide sequence: TGTGCCAGCAGTTTAGGAACGGGGGGTGAAGCTTTCTTT.

The gene calls are TRBV29-1 and TRBJ2-2, with D perhaps TRBD2 (6 bases). CDR1 is SQVTM, CDR2 ANQGSEA, per germline. The CDR3 is 15 amino acids. Trimming pared 6 bases from V and 0 bases from J, leaving 14 bases between. CDR3 nucleotide sequence: TGCAGCGTACTGGGGGGACTCCCGAACACCGGGGAGCTGTTTTTT. Translation gives CSVLGGLPNTGELFF.

This rearrangement joins TRBV12-3 or TRBV12-4 to TRBJ2-1; no clear D gene. The CDR3 runs to 13 residues. The germline V and J ends were trimmed by 8 bases and 5 bases, with 13 bases remaining between them. The CDR3 reads CASQTTTDNEQFF. Here the CDR3 DNA reads TGTGCCAGCCAAACAACAACAGACAATGAGCAGTTCTTC.

CDR3 sequence reads: CASSPGLAGLVQFF. The CDR3 nucleotides are TGCGCCAGCAGCCCAGGACTAGCGGGACTGGTCCAGTTCTTC. V usage is TRBV5-1 and J usage is TRBJ2-1; TRBD2 matches at 12 bases. J was trimmed by 13 bases and V by 4 bases; bases with no gene match: 9. Germline CDR1 and CDR2: SGHRS and YFSETQ. CDR3 length: 14 amino acids.

The table lists this clone with a count of one. The gene calls are TRBV10-3 and TRBJ2-5, with a weak D call TRBD2 (6 bases). This CDR3 contains 14 residues. Deletions cut 6 bases from V and 3 bases from J, with 14 bases between. CDR1 and CDR2 from the germline V gene are ENHRY and SYGVKD. CDR3 loop: CAIRASAGKETQYF. CDR3 coding DNA: TGTGCCATCAGGGCTAGTGCGGGGAAAGAGACCCAGTACTTC.

The rearrangement uses TRBV19 and TRBJ1-5; D unresolved. Per germline, CDR1 LNHDA and CDR2 SQIVND (reference sequence). Trimming cost V 1 base and J 9 bases, with 7 bases left between them. The CDR3 contains 12 residues. The CDR3 region has the DNA TGTGCCAGTAGTATAGGAGTCGGGCCCCAGCATTTT. Encoded protein: CASSIGVGPQHF.

In this sample, this clone turned up once. The V and J genes are TRBV21-1 and TRBJ2-3; the table's D call, TRBD1, was not checked against the DNA. TRBV21-1 is a listed pseudogene. The CDR3 consists of 14 residues. CDR3 bases: TGTGCCAGCAGAGCAGGAAATAGCACAGATACGCAGTATTTT. Its protein is CASRAGNSTDTQYF.

The chain recombines TRBV24-1 with TRBJ2-1; 13 bases line up with TRBD2. In germline, CDR1 is KGHDR, CDR2 SFDVKD. The CDR3 runs 14 residues. With V trimmed by 5 bases and J by 15 bases, 9 bases remained unmatched. CDR3 sequence reads: CATSVLAGGGHWFF. DNA of the CDR3: TGTGCCACCAGTGTACTAGCGGGAGGGGGTCACTGGTTCTTC.

The rearrangement links TRBV2 to TRBJ1-2; the match to TRBD1 covers 8 bases. V lost 4 bases and J lost 5; bases outside the gene matches: 3. Per germline, CDR1 SNHLY and CDR2 FYNNEI. CDR3 length equals 13 residues. The CDR3 DNA is TGTGCCAGCAGTGTAAGACAGGGGTATGGCTACACCTTC. This gives the protein CASSVRQGYGYTF.

This clone was detected once. This rearrangement joins TRBV27 to TRBJ2-4; 13 nucleotides match TRBD2. The J segment lost 9 bases and the V segment lost 4 bases, leaving 3 bases of the junction unmatched. The CDR3 is 14 residues long. Germline CDR1 and CDR2: MNHEY and SMNVEV (reference sequence). As DNA, the CDR3 is TGTGCCAGCAGTTCACTAGCGGGAGGGGCCATTCAGTACTTC. This sequence encodes CASSSLAGGAIQYF.

The rearrangement uses TRBV30 and TRBJ2-3; D is perhaps TRBD2 (6 bases). The CDR3 runs 15 residues. V shed 1 base and J shed 6 bases, with 17 bases lying between them. From germline, CDR1 is GTSNPN and CDR2 SVGIG (reference sequence). In DNA, the CDR3 is TGTGCCTGGAGTGGGGGACTGGCCAATGGGGATACGCAGTATTTT. Its protein product is CAWSGGLANGDTQYF.

CDR3 in DNA: TGTGCCTGGAGTGGTACCGCACGAGCCGGGGAGCTGTTTTTT. Its translation: CAWSGTARAGELFF. V gene TRBV30 combines with J gene TRBJ2-2, with D hard to call. V was trimmed by 1 base and J by 6 bases, leaving 12 bases between them. The CDR3 runs to 14 residues. The V gene's germline CDR1 is GTSNPN and CDR2 SVGIG (reference sequence).

The chain employs TRBV7-2 and TRBJ2-2; D may be TRBD1 (7 bases). Trimming pared 6 bases from V and 7 bases from J, leaving 18 bases between. CDR1 SGHTA and CDR2 FQGNSA come from the germline V gene. The CDR3 consists of 15 residues. CDR3: CASRLQGGGGGELFF. DNA for the CDR3: TGTGCCAGCAGGTTGCAGGGGGGTGGTGGCGGGGAGCTGTTTTTT.

The chain is built from TRBV30 and TRBJ2-4; 11 nucleotides align to TRBD2. Germline V CDR1 and CDR2: GTSNPN, SVGIG (reference sequence). V trimming: 1 base; J trimming: 0 bases; junction bases outside the gene matches: 17. CDR3 length: 21 residues. DNA for the CDR3: TGTGCCTGGAGTGACGGGAAGTGGGGGCTAGCGGGAGGTCTAGCCAAAAACATTCAGTACTTC. Its translation is CAWSDGKWGLAGGLAKNIQYF.

V gene TRBV10-2 combines with J gene TRBJ1-1; D gene ambiguous. CDR1 WSHSY and CDR2 SAAADI come from the germline V gene. Trimming left V 0 bases short and J 1 base short, with 6 bases between. This CDR3 is built from 14 residues. The CDR3 here is CASSESTGNTEAFF. CDR3 in DNA: TGCGCCAGCAGTGAGTCGACGGGGAACACTGAAGCTTTCTTT.

The chain uses TRBV18 and TRBJ2-5, with TRBD1 matching over 9 bases. The J segment lost 2 bases and the V segment lost 6 bases, leaving 4 bases of the junction unmatched. The CDR3 consists of 14 residues. Germline V gene data show CDR1 as KGHSH and CDR2 as LQKENI. DNA of the CDR3: TGTGCCAGCTCCCAGGGGACAGGGCAAGAGACCCAGTACTTC. Protein: CASSQGTGQETQYF.

The chain links TRBV29-1 to TRBJ2-1; a possible D gene is TRBD2 (6 bases). Germline values: CDR1 SQVTM, CDR2 ANQGSEA. Trimming cost V 3 bases and J 6 bases, with 15 bases left between them. The CDR3 is 14 residues long. The DNA of the CDR3 is TGCAGCGTTGACGGGGACTCGAATGGCAATGAGCAGTTCTTC. As protein: CSVDGDSNGNEQFF.

This rearrangement joins TRBV15 to TRBJ2-2, with 7 bases matching TRBD2. The germline gives CDR1 LNHNV, CDR2 YYDKDF (reference sequence). The junction had 6 bases not matched to a gene; V was cut back by 1 base and J by 10 bases. The CDR3 runs to 14 residues. The CDR3 coding sequence is TGTGCCACCAGCAGAGTCGGGGGGTCTGAGGAGCTGTTTTTT. It encodes CATSRVGGSEELFF.

The rearrangement links TRBV5-5 to TRBJ1-1; D is unresolved. V was cut by 0 bases and J by 6 bases, with 18 bases left in between. The CDR3 runs to 16 residues. Germline CDR1 reads SGHKS; CDR2 reads YYEKEE (reference sequence). CDR3 protein: CASSLVAGQLDAEAFF. The CDR3 region has the DNA TGTGCCAGCAGCTTGGTAGCGGGTCAGCTGGACGCTGAAGCTTTCTTT.

This clone was observed a few times. V and J are TRBV9 and TRBJ2-5, with D maybe TRBD1 (6 bases). CDR1 is SGDLS and CDR2 is YYNGEE in the germline V gene. The germline V and J ends were trimmed by 5 bases and 4 bases, with 15 bases remaining between them. The CDR3 is 14 residues long. CDR3 sequence: CASSPTGGGETQYF. In DNA form, the CDR3 reads TGTGCCAGCAGTCCGACAGGAGGCGGAGAGACCCAGTACTTC.

V gene TRBV5-5 combines with J gene TRBJ2-7; no definite D call. CDR3 length equals 14 residues. The ends were cut back, 0 bases at V and 0 bases at J, with 7 bases in the middle. The germline gives CDR1 SGHKS, CDR2 YYEKEE (reference sequence). The CDR3 loop is CASSLVAGSYEQYF. The CDR3, as DNA: TGTGCCAGCAGCTTGGTGGCAGGCTCCTACGAGCAGTACTTC. Combining the CDR3 with reference TRBV5-5 and TRBJ2-7 gives the whole variable domain DAGVTQSPTHLIKTRGQQVTLRCSPISGHKSVSWYQQVLGQGPQFIFQYYEKEERGRGNFPDRFSARQFPNYSSELNVNALLLGDSALYLCASSLVAGSYEQYFGPGTRLTVT.

This clone came up once. This chain links TRBV5-1 with TRBJ1-2; 11 bases are a match to TRBD1. This CDR3 region has 15 residues. The germline CDR1 and CDR2 sequences are SGHRS and YFSETQ. With 0 bases clipped from V and 8 bases from J, the junction kept 6 bases outside the gene matches. The CDR3 spells CASSLAGTGGEGYTF. The CDR3 bases are TGCGCCAGCAGCTTGGCCGGGACAGGGGGTGAAGGCTACACCTTC.

The chain uses TRBV7-9 and TRBJ1-5, with 7 bases lining up with TRBD1. Per the germline V gene, CDR1 is SEHNR and CDR2 is FQNEAQ (reference sequence). J gave up 7 bases and V 5 bases, and 11 bases lay outside the gene matches. The CDR3 extends over 15 amino acids. This CDR3 reads CASSRTGEVGQPQHF. In nucleotides, the CDR3 is TGTGCCAGCAGCCGCACAGGGGAAGTTGGGCAGCCCCAGCATTTT.

The V call is TRBV6-2 or TRBV6-3, the J call TRBJ2-2; 11 bases line up with TRBD2. The germline V gene encodes CDR1 MNHEY and CDR2 SVGEGT. V dropped 4 bases and J dropped 2; count of bases not matched to a gene: 9. The CDR3 sequence is 18 residues long. CDR3 DNA: TGTGCCAGCAGTTTAGGGTATAGCGGGAGGGGCAACACCGGGGAGCTGTTTTTT. The encoded protein is CASSLGYSGRGNTGELFF.

CDR3 nucleotide sequence: TGTGCCAGCAGTTTTGGGGGAGACAGGTCCGAGCAGTACTTC. The encoded protein is CASSFGGDRSEQYF. The rearrangement uses TRBV27 and TRBJ2-7; D may be TRBD1 (6 bases). V shed 3 bases and J shed 6 bases, with 15 bases lying between them. This CDR3 region has 14 residues. Per the germline V gene, CDR1 is MNHEY and CDR2 is SMNVEV (reference sequence).

The sample holds a few counts of this clone. The gene calls are TRBV5-1 and TRBJ2-3, with 10 bases lining up with TRBD1. Unmatched junction bases numbered 8, after V lost 4 bases and J lost 6 bases. The CDR3 totals 15 residues. Germline CDR1 reads SGHRS; CDR2 reads YFSETQ. CDR3 sequence reads: CASSATDRGPDTQYF. Written as DNA, the CDR3 is TGCGCCAGCAGCGCCACCGACAGGGGGCCTGATACGCAGTATTTT.

The chain is built from TRBV5-1 and TRBJ2-1; D is uncertain. The V and J ends lost 0 bases and 2 bases respectively, with 9 bases between them. Per the germline V gene, CDR1 is SGHRS and CDR2 is YFSETQ. The CDR3 loop spans 15 amino acids. The CDR3 DNA follows: TGCGCCAGCAGCTTGGTTACGGGTCCCTACAATGAGCAGTTCTTC. Translation gives CASSLVTGPYNEQFF.

V gene TRBV7-3 combines with J gene TRBJ2-3; 10 bases line up with TRBD2. Trimming removed 5 bases from V and 6 bases from J; junction bases left unmatched: 14. The CDR3 runs to 17 residues. The germline V gene has CDR1 SGHTA and CDR2 FQGTGA. The CDR3 DNA is TGTGCCAGCAGCCCCAGGCCTCGTAGCGGGGGGCAGGATACGCAGTATTTT. This encodes CASSPRPRSGGQDTQYF.

The chain joins TRBV20-1 to TRBJ2-7, with no clear D. V was cut by 3 bases and J by 4 bases, with 10 bases left in between. Germline V gene data show CDR1 as DFQATT and CDR2 as SNEGSKA (reference sequence). The CDR3 has 12 amino acids. The CDR3: CSASIRNYEQYF. The CDR3 coding sequence is TGCAGTGCTAGTATTCGTAATTACGAGCAGTACTTC.